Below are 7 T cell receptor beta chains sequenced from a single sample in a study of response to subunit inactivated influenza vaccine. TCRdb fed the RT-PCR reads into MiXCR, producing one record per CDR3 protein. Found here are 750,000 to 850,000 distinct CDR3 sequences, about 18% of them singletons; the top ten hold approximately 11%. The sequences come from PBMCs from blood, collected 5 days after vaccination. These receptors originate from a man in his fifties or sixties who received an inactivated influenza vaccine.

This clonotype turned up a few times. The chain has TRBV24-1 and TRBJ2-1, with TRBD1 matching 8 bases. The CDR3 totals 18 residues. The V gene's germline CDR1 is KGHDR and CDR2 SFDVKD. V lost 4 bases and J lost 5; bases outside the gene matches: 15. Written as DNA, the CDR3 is TGTGCCACCAGTGAGAGGGTGGTAAGACAGGGGTTCAACAATGAGCAGTTCTTC. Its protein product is CATSERVVRQGFNNEQFF.

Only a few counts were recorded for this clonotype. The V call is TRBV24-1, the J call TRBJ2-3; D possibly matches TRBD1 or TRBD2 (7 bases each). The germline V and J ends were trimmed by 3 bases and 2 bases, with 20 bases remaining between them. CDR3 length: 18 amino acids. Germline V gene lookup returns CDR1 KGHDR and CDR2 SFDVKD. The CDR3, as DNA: TGTGCCACCAGTGATCCCGACAGGGAGGGTTTTACCACAGATACGCAGTATTTT. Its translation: CATSDPDREGFTTDTQYF.

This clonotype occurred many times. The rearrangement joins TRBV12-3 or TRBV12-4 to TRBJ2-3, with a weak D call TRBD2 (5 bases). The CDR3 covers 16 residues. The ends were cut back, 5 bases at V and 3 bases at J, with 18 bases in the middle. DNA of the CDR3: TGTGCCAGCAGTCCCGCGGGTGGGGTGGGTACAGATACGCAGTATTTT. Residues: CASSPAGGVGTDTQYF.

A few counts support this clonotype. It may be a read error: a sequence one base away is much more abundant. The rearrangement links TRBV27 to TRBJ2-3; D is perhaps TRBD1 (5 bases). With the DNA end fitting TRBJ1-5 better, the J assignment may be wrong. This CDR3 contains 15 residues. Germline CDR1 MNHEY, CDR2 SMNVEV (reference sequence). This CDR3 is CASSLGTSGTDTQHF. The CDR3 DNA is TGTGCCAGCAGTTTAGGGACTAGCGGCACAGATACGCAGCATTTT.

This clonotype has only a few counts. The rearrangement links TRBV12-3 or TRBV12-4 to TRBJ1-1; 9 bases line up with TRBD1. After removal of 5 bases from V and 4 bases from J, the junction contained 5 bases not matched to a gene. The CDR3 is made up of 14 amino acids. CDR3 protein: CASSTGQGGTEAFF. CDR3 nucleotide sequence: TGTGCCAGCAGTACGGGACAGGGTGGCACTGAAGCTTTCTTT.

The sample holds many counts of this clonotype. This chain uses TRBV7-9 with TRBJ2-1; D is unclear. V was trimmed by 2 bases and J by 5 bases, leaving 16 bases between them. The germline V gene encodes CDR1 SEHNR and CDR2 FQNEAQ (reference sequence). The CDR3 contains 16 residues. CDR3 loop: CASSLPHRISNNEQFF. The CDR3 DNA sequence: TGTGCCAGCAGCTTACCCCACCGCATTAGCAACAATGAGCAGTTCTTC.

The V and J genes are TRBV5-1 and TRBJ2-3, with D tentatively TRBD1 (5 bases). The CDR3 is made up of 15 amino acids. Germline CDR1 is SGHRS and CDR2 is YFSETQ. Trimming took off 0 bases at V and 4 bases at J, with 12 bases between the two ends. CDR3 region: CASSLAGRAPDTQYF. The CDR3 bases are TGCGCCAGCAGCTTGGCGGGCAGGGCCCCAGATACGCAGTATTTT.